This is a list of T cell receptor beta chains from one sample in a study of blood T cell repertoires in COVID-19. Assay used: immunoSEQ multiplex PCR; TCRdb lists only in-frame clones, some missing. Of about 350,000 clones listed, around 91% are singletons. The sample comprised peripheral blood. The source of these receptors is a young woman who had recovered from COVID-19. The CDR3 runs from the conserved cysteine through the conserved F or W. A D gene is named only where the DNA matches it firmly. Size is stated for part of the rows, as once, few or many counts, or as a class when the clone is expanded.

v_call,clone_size,d_call,j_call,cdr3_nt,cdr3_aa
TRBV3-1/TRBV3-2,-,TRBD1,TRBJ2-6,TGTGCCAGCAGCTTTAGGGGGCTTGGGGCCAACGTCCTGACTTTC,CASSFRGLGANVLTF
TRBV7-8,-,TRBD1,TRBJ2-2,TGTGCCAGCAGGACGGACAGGCGTTCCGGGGAGCTGTTTTTT,CASRTDRRSGELFF
TRBV18,-,TRBD1,TRBJ2-5,TGTGCCAGCTCAAGGGACAGGGGAGAGACCCAGTACTTC,CASSRDRGETQYF
TRBV2,-,TRBD1,TRBJ1-3,TGTGCCACCAAAGACAGGGTATCTGGAAACACCATATATTTT,CATKDRVSGNTIYF
TRBV27,-,-,TRBJ1-5,TGTGCCAGCACGCCGGGTTTTGGACAGCCCCAGCATTTT,CASTPGFGQPQHF
TRBV30,-,TRBD2,TRBJ2-3,TGTGCCTGGAGTAGGGGGACTAGCGGGCTGTGGACAGATACGCAGTATTTT,CAWSRGTSGLWTDTQYF
TRBV7-2,-,TRBD2,TRBJ2-3,TGTGCCAGCAGCGCTAGCGGGAGTCTCCCAGATACGCAGTATTTT,CASSASGSLPDTQYF
TRBV6-2/TRBV6-3,-,TRBD2,TRBJ2-1,TGTGCCAGCAGTTACTCGATGGTAACTAGCGGGAGGGCCGGGGGATACAATGAGCAGTTCTTC,CASSYSMVTSGRAGGYNEQFF
TRBV4-1,-,TRBD1,TRBJ1-1,TGCGCCAGCAGCCAGACAGGGGTGAACACTGAAGCTTTCTTT,CASSQTGVNTEAFF
TRBV14,-,TRBD1,TRBJ2-3,TGTGCCAGCAGCCAATTAGACAGGGGATCAGATACGCAGTATTTT,CASSQLDRGSDTQYF
TRBV6-5,-,-,TRBJ1-1,TGTGCCAGCAGCGGCAGGGGGAACACTGAAGCTTTCTTT,CASSGRGNTEAFF
TRBV19,-,-,TRBJ1-1,TGTGCCAGTAGTAAGGGGTTGTCTGAAGCTTTCTTT,CASSKGLSEAFF
TRBV11-3,-,TRBD2,TRBJ2-2,TGTGCCAGCAGCTTAATCCACGGGAGGGCCGGGGCCACCGGGGAGCTGTTTTTT,CASSLIHGRAGATGELFF
TRBV7-9,-,TRBD2,TRBJ2-2,TGTGCCAGCAGCATACTAGCGGGAGTGGGAACCGGGGAGCTGTTTTTT,CASSILAGVGTGELFF
TRBV11-2,-,TRBD2,TRBJ2-5,TGTGCCAGCAGCTTAGGGGTTAGCGGGAGTTGGGAGACCCAGTACTTC,CASSLGVSGSWETQYF
TRBV30,-,-,TRBJ1-6,TGTGCCTGGAGGATTCAGAATAATTCACCCCTCCACTTT,CAWRIQNNSPLHF
TRBV27,-,TRBD2,TRBJ2-3,TGTGCCAGCAGTCGAGCGGGAGTTAGGAGAGATACGCAGTATTTT,CASSRAGVRRDTQYF
TRBV27,once,-,TRBJ1-2,TGTGCCAGCAGTATGAATGGAGGTGGCTACACCTTC,CASSMNGGGYTF
TRBV5-5,-,-,TRBJ1-6,TGTGCCAGCAGCTCTACACAGGGAATCGGTTCACCCCTCCACTTT,CASSSTQGIGSPLHF
TRBV6-4,once,TRBD2,TRBJ2-2,TGTGCCAGCAGTGACTCGACTAGCGCCGGGGAGCTGTTTTTT,CASSDSTSAGELFF
TRBV7-2,-,TRBD2,TRBJ2-3,TGTGCCAGCACCATGATCGGTGTCCTAGCGGGAGGTGGAGATACGCAGTATTTT,CASTMIGVLAGGGDTQYF
TRBV30,-,-,TRBJ2-5,TGTGCCTGGACCTTCCAAGAGACCCAGTACTTC,CAWTFQETQYF
TRBV24-1,once,-,TRBJ1-4,TGTGCCACCAGTGACCCAAGGGGGAAGGGGAATGAAAAACTGTTTTTT,CATSDPRGKGNEKLFF